The 18 T cell receptor beta chains below were found in one sample sequenced in a study of immune evolution from preneoplasia to lung adenocarcinoma. Data came from immunoSEQ multiplex PCR; TCRdb stores just in-frame clones and leaves some out. The sample lists around 1,500 clones, 15% to 20% occurring once. The source material was FFPE invasive lung adenocarcinoma tissue. These receptors were obtained from a person over 45 with lung adenocarcinoma.

The V call is TRBV28, the J call TRBJ2-1, with TRBD1 as a possible D gene (5 bases). V dropped 5 bases and J dropped 0 bases, with 17 bases sitting between them. In germline, CDR1 is MDHEN, CDR2 SYDVKM. The CDR3 has 17 residues. CDR3 loop: CASSRKETANSYNEQFF. The CDR3 DNA reads as TGTGCCAGCAGTCGAAAAGAGACAGCAAACTCCTACAATGAGCAGTTCTTC.

This chain uses TRBV5-1 with TRBJ2-1; either TRBD1 or TRBD2 may supply D (5 bases each). The CDR3 length is 16 residues. Germline V lookup: CDR1 SGHRS, CDR2 YFSETQ. V lost 4 bases, J lost 6 bases, and 20 bases lay in between. The CDR3 loop reads CASSVATRAPINEQFF. The CDR3 nucleotides read TGCGCCAGCAGCGTAGCGACCAGGGCCCCCATCAATGAGCAGTTCTTC.

The chain employs TRBV11-2 and TRBJ2-1; D ambiguous. The CDR3 length is 12 residues. V was clipped by 5 bases and J by 6 bases, with 8 bases between them. The germline CDR1 and CDR2 sequences are SGHAT and FQNNGV. CDR3 in DNA: TGTGCCAGCAGCGTCGACGGCAATGAGCAGTTCTTC. Translating it yields CASSVDGNEQFF.

CDR3 sequence: CASILEGSTEAFF. Here the CDR3 DNA reads TGTGCCAGCATATTGGAGGGCTCCACTGAAGCTTTCTTT. This sequence joins TRBV2 and TRBJ1-1, with D unresolved. The CDR3 loop spans 13 amino acids. V was clipped by 7 bases and J by 4 bases, with 13 bases between them. Germline CDR1 is SNHLY and CDR2 is FYNNEI.

This clone is deemed large. CDR3 in amino acids: CATSRGEDEQYF. CDR3 DNA sequence: TGTGCCACCAGCAGAGGGGAGGATGAGCAGTACTTC. The chain uses TRBV15 and TRBJ2-7; a weak D match, TRBD2 (6 bases). In germline, CDR1 is LNHNV, CDR2 YYDKDF (reference sequence). This CDR3 is built from 12 residues. V was pared by 1 base and J by 7 bases, with 8 bases between.

This rearrangement joins TRBV9 to TRBJ2-7; D is perhaps TRBD1 (6 bases). The V gene lost 0 bases and the J gene lost 2 bases, with 9 bases spanning the gap. The CDR3 consists of 14 residues. Germline loops: CDR1 SGDLS, CDR2 YYNGEE. The CDR3 reads CASSVAGAPYEQYF. DNA of the CDR3: TGTGCCAGCAGCGTAGCAGGGGCCCCCTACGAGCAGTACTTC.

The chain joins TRBV28 to TRBJ2-7; possible D gene TRBD2, 6 bases. The CDR3 spans 16 residues. Looked up from germline, CDR1 is MDHEN and CDR2 is SYDVKM. Between the trimmed V and J ends, which lost 6 bases and 1 base, there was a span of 19 bases. The CDR3 region has the DNA TGTGCCAGCAGCCCAGGAGGGCTTAAGGCGTCCTACGAGCAGTACTTC. Protein: CASSPGGLKASYEQYF.

V gene TRBV28 combines with J gene TRBJ1-2; 7 nucleotides match TRBD1. This CDR3 is built from 18 residues. Germline CDR1 reads MDHEN; CDR2 reads SYDVKM. V trimming: 6 bases; J trimming: 2 bases; junction bases outside the gene matches: 18. CDR3: CASSLEGRGRLSNYGYTF. In DNA form, the CDR3 reads TGTGCCAGCAGCCTCGAGGGAAGGGGGCGTTTGAGCAACTATGGCTACACCTTC.

The rearrangement joins TRBV4-2 to TRBJ2-1, with TRBD2 identical over 9 bases. J lost 0 bases, V lost 2 bases, and 5 bases had no gene match. The CDR3 runs 17 residues. The V gene's germline CDR1 is LGHNA and CDR2 YNFKEQ. The CDR3 is CASSQRAGGPSYNEQFF. Here the CDR3 DNA reads TGTGCCAGCAGCCAAAGGGCGGGAGGGCCCTCCTACAATGAGCAGTTCTTC.

V gene TRBV28 combines with J gene TRBJ1-3; 7 bases are shared with TRBD1. CDR1 is MDHEN, CDR2 SYDVKM, per germline. With 8 bases clipped from V and 2 bases from J, the junction kept 21 bases outside the gene matches. The CDR3 runs 19 residues. CDR3 protein: CASRGFERDSNYPGNTIYF. The CDR3 nucleotides read TGTGCCAGCCGGGGATTCGAGAGGGACAGCAATTATCCTGGAAACACCATATATTTT.

This clone has a single count. The J gene is TRBJ2-2, the V gene TRBV7-3; D is ambiguous. The CDR3 has 12 residues. Per the germline V gene, CDR1 is SGHTA and CDR2 is FQGTGA. Trimming stripped 2 bases from V and 6 bases from J, with 4 bases between. In nucleotides, the CDR3 is TGTGCCAGCAGCTTACTGGCCGGGGAGCTGTTTTTT. Translating it yields CASSLLAGELFF.

This clone was recorded a few times. This rearrangement joins TRBV30 to TRBJ1-2; D gene ambiguous. The CDR3 length is 13 residues. Trimming shortened V by 4 bases and J by 2 bases, and 11 bases separated the two germline ends. Germline V gene sequence: CDR1 GTSNPN, CDR2 SVGIG (reference sequence). The CDR3 is CAWTLSGNYGYTF. The CDR3 DNA follows: TGTGCCTGGACCCTCTCCGGAAACTATGGCTACACCTTC. Complete variable domain (other parts from reference TRBV30 and TRBJ1-2): SQTIHQWPATLVQPVGSPLSLECTVEGTSNPNLYWYRQAAGRGLQLLFYSVGIGQISSEVPQNLSASRPQDRQFILSSKKLLLSDSGFYLCAWTLSGNYGYTFGSGTRLTVV.

The chain joins TRBV30 to TRBJ2-3; 9 nucleotides match TRBD1. From germline, CDR1 is GTSNPN and CDR2 SVGIG (reference sequence). V shed 4 bases, J shed 4 bases, and the junction held 9 bases outside the gene matches. The CDR3 runs 15 residues. The CDR3: CAWTRDRVLSDTQYF. In nucleotides, the CDR3 is TGTGCCTGGACAAGGGACAGGGTTTTGTCAGATACGCAGTATTTT.

This chain joins TRBV18 and TRBJ1-1, with D possibly matching TRBD1 (5 bases). CDR1 and CDR2 (germline): KGHSH, LQKENI. CDR3 length: 15 amino acids. V gave up 3 bases and J gave up 1 base, with 12 bases separating them. As DNA, the CDR3 is TGTGCCAGCTCACCGGCGGGGCCAAAGAACACTGAAGCTTTCTTT. This translates into CASSPAGPKNTEAFF.

This clone has a handful of counts. The rearrangement joins TRBV20-1 to TRBJ1-1; no clear D gene. CDR3 length: 11 amino acids. The V end was cut by 6 bases, the J end by 3 bases, with 8 bases between. Germline CDR1 is DFQATT and CDR2 is SNEGSKA (reference sequence). The DNA of the CDR3 is TGCAGTGCCGTGGGGTACACTGAAGCTTTCTTT. Translating it yields CSAVGYTEAFF.

This clone has just a few counts. The CDR3 bases are TGCGCCAGTACTACTAGGGCCTCTCGGTATAGACAAGAGACCCAGTACTTC. Protein: CASTTRASRYRQETQYF. The rearrangement joins TRBV23-1 to TRBJ2-5; D is possibly TRBD2 (5 bases). TRBV23-1 is noted as an ORF with a role that remains uncertain. The ends were cut back, 9 bases at V and 2 bases at J, with 25 bases in the middle. The CDR3 contains 17 residues.

This clone has a handful of counts. The rearrangement uses TRBV5-4 and TRBJ2-5; perhaps TRBD1 as D (6 bases). V was shortened by 3 bases and J by 4 bases, with 16 bases between the two germline ends. The CDR3 is 15 amino acids. Germline lookup yields CDR1 SGHNT and CDR2 YYREEE (reference sequence). CDR3 coding DNA: TGTGCCAGCAGCTCCTCAGACAGGATCCTAGAGACCCAGTACTTC. It yields the protein CASSSSDRILETQYF.

This chain joins TRBV28 and TRBJ1-1; 10 nucleotides match TRBD1. The J segment lost 5 bases and the V segment lost 5 bases, leaving 5 bases of the junction unmatched. CDR3 length equals 14 residues. CDR1 MDHEN and CDR2 SYDVKM come from the germline V gene. As DNA, the CDR3 is TGTGCCAGCAGTCTGGACAGGGGGGTTACTGAAGCTTTCTTT. It codes for CASSLDRGVTEAFF.